This is a list of T cell receptor beta chains from one sample in a study of blood T cell repertoires in COVID-19. Here immunoSEQ multiplex PCR was the method, and the copy in TCRdb shows in-frame clones only, minus some. In the table there are 60,000 to 85,000 clones, about 86% of which are singletons. The sequenced material came from peripheral blood. These receptors were taken from a human donor in a cohort sampled during active COVID-19. Each CDR3 is given with its conserved first and last residue. Each record gives: CDR3 protein, CDR3 DNA, clone size, J gene, V gene, D gene. The D gene is left open where the match is weak. Clone size is not always given. Where it is, it says once, few, many or a class for expanded clones.

CASSPTGTTHSTDTQYF	TGTGCCAGCAGCCCGACGGGGACTACCCATAGCACAGATACGCAGTATTTT	-	TRBJ2-3	TRBV7-9	TRBD2
CASSLAGPDTQYF	TGTGCCAGCTCCTTGGCGGGCCCAGATACGCAGTATTTT	-	TRBJ2-3	TRBV18	-
CAISEIWTGGGRKGNQPQHF	TGTGCCATCAGTGAAATCTGGACAGGGGGCGGAAGGAAGGGCAATCAGCCCCAGCATTTT	few	TRBJ1-5	TRBV10-3	TRBD1
CASSLSNINYGYTF	TGTGCCAGCAGTTTATCGAACATAAACTATGGCTACACCTTC	-	TRBJ1-2	TRBV27	-
CASSLEGFGANVLTF	TGCGCCAGCAGCTTGGAGGGGTTTGGGGCCAACGTCCTGACTTTC	-	TRBJ2-6	TRBV5-1	-
CSVEMRVGTEAFF	TGCAGCGTTGAAATGAGGGTGGGCACTGAAGCTTTCTTT	-	TRBJ1-1	TRBV29-1	-
CASSSGTSGGAVYEQFF	TGTGCCAGCAGCTCGGGGACTAGCGGGGGGGCAGTCTATGAGCAGTTCTTC	-	TRBJ2-1	TRBV7-8	TRBD2
CASSIRDRGTEQFF	TGTGCTAGCAGCATACGGGACAGGGGGACTGAGCAGTTCTTC	-	TRBJ2-1	TRBV7-7	TRBD1
CASSWAQSLYGYTF	TGTGCCAGCAGCTGGGCCCAAAGCCTCTATGGCTACACCTTC	-	TRBJ1-2	TRBV28	-
CASGLAGGLSYEQFF	TGCGCCAGCGGTCTAGCGGGAGGGCTTTCGTATGAGCAGTTCTTC	-	TRBJ2-1	TRBV5-1	TRBD2
CASSTPGTGSHEQYF	TGTGCCAGCAGCACTCCCGGGACAGGGTCCCACGAGCAGTACTTC	-	TRBJ2-7	TRBV7-9	TRBD1
CASSQPGQGYNEQFF	TGTGCCAGCAGCCAACCAGGACAGGGCTACAATGAGCAGTTCTTC	once	TRBJ2-1	TRBV4-2	TRBD1
CASSLTASNQPQHF	TGTGCCAGCAGTTTGACAGCTAGCAATCAGCCCCAGCATTTT	-	TRBJ1-5	TRBV6-6	-
CASSLGVSSGDTQYF	TGTGCCAGCAGCTTAGGAGTGAGTTCGGGAGATACGCAGTATTTT	once	TRBJ2-3	TRBV11-3	-
CASSVGAGGTTGELFF	TGTGCCAGCAGCGTAGGGGCAGGGGGCACCACCGGGGAGCTGTTTTTT	few	TRBJ2-2	TRBV9	TRBD1
CASSIDNRGQDTGELFF	TGTGCCAGTAGTATAGATAATAGGGGACAGGACACCGGGGAGCTGTTTTTT	-	TRBJ2-2	TRBV19	TRBD1
CASSQYSAQETQYF	TGTGCCAGCAGCCAGTATAGCGCACAAGAGACCCAGTACTTC	-	TRBJ2-5	TRBV6-4	-
CASRWDREYNSPLHF	TGTGCCAGCAGATGGGACAGGGAGTATAATTCACCCCTCCACTTT	-	TRBJ1-6	TRBV25-1	TRBD1
CASSLGGLWSYNSPLHF	TGTGCCAGCAGCTTGGGAGGGCTATGGTCCTATAATTCACCCCTCCACTTT	once	TRBJ1-6	TRBV5-6	-
CATSAAMNYGYTF	TGTGCCACCAGTGCTGCTATGAACTATGGCTACACCTTC	-	TRBJ1-2	TRBV24-1	-
CASSPGQGANQPQHF	TGTGCCAGCAGTCCGGGACAGGGGGCTAATCAGCCCCAGCATTTT	-	TRBJ1-5	TRBV6-5	TRBD1
CASSAGQGVAGYTF	TGTGCCAGTAGTGCGGGACAGGGGGTCGCTGGCTACACCTTC	-	TRBJ1-2	TRBV19	TRBD1
CASREEGDTRGLASDQETQYF	TGTGCCAGCAGAGAAGAGGGGGACACCCGGGGACTAGCGAGCGACCAAGAGACCCAGTACTTC	-	TRBJ2-5	TRBV21-1	-
CASSLGQGTGTQYF	TGTGCCAGCAGCCTGGGACAGGGAACGGGGACGCAGTATTTT	-	TRBJ2-3	TRBV5-4	TRBD1
CASSMAADPFEQYF	TGTGCCAGTAGTATGGCGGCAGACCCTTTTGAGCAGTACTTC	-	TRBJ2-7	TRBV19	-
CASSRDSVEQFF	TGTGCCAGCAGCAGGGATTCGGTCGAGCAGTTCTTC	-	TRBJ2-1	TRBV7-9	-
CATSENTGGMSKNIQYF	TGTGCCACCAGTGAAAATACAGGAGGGATGTCCAAAAACATTCAGTACTTC	-	TRBJ2-4	TRBV24-1	-
CASSWTEGGEQYF	TGTGCCAGCAGCTGGACGGAGGGTGGCGAGCAGTACTTC	few	TRBJ2-7	TRBV6-2/TRBV6-3	-
CASSSPRRVRGYTF	TGTGCCAGCAGTTCCCCCCGGCGGGTTAGAGGCTACACCTTC	-	TRBJ1-2	TRBV28	-
CASSFRGQLGQPQHF	TGTGCCAGCAGTTTTAGGGGGCAGCTGGGTCAGCCCCAGCATTTT	-	TRBJ1-5	TRBV27	TRBD1
CASSENYWTGAGNEKLFF	TGTGCCAGTAGTGAAAACTACTGGACAGGGGCCGGTAATGAAAAACTGTTTTTT	once	TRBJ1-4	TRBV19	TRBD1
CASSLWRAASYEQYF	TGTGCCAGCAGCTTATGGCGGGCGGCTTCCTACGAGCAGTACTTC	-	TRBJ2-7	TRBV5-6	-
CASSIRGYEQYF	TGTGCCAGTAGTATTCGGGGGTACGAGCAGTACTTC	-	TRBJ2-7	TRBV19	-
CASSLQGLSATNEKLFF	TGTGCCAGCAGCCTCCAGGGGCTGTCGGCAACTAATGAAAAACTGTTTTTT	once	TRBJ1-4	TRBV9	-
CASTQGTGRNYGYTF	TGTGCCAGCACCCAAGGGACAGGGAGAAACTATGGCTACACCTTC	-	TRBJ1-2	TRBV28	TRBD1
CASSLSGDRLDQPQHF	TGTGCCAGCAGCCTGTCGGGGGACAGGTTGGACCAGCCCCAGCATTTT	few	TRBJ1-5	TRBV5-8	TRBD1
CASRSGSFTYEQYF	TGTGCCAGCCGTAGCGGGTCGTTTACCTACGAGCAGTACTTC	once	TRBJ2-7	TRBV28	TRBD2
CATSDTGTSGSYEQYF	TGTGCCACCAGTGACACCGGGACCTCCGGGAGCTACGAGCAGTACTTC	-	TRBJ2-7	TRBV24-1	-
CASSPRRWTEKELGNEQFF	TGTGCCAGCAGCCCACGCCGATGGACAGAAAAGGAGTTGGGTAATGAGCAGTTCTTC	-	TRBJ2-1	TRBV28	-
CASSLAGTSGIDEQYF	TGCGCCAGCAGCTTGGCCGGGACTAGCGGGATCGACGAGCAGTACTTC	-	TRBJ2-7	TRBV5-1	TRBD2
CSVEGTTQGHSYEQYF	TGCAGCGTTGAAGGGACCACACAGGGGCACTCCTACGAGCAGTACTTC	-	TRBJ2-7	TRBV29-1	TRBD1
CASSLAAESYYGYTF	TGCGCCAGCAGCTTGGCGGCGGAATCTTACTATGGCTACACCTTC	-	TRBJ1-2	TRBV5-1	-
CASSRTGVREPQHF	TGCGCCAGCAGCCGGACAGGGGTCCGAGAACCCCAGCATTTT	-	TRBJ1-5	TRBV4-1	TRBD1
CAGEGDSPLHF	TGTGCCGGGGAGGGTGATTCACCCCTCCACTTT	-	TRBJ1-6	TRBV7-9	-
CASSDPGLSAEAFF	TGTGCCAGCAGTGACCCCGGACTTAGCGCTGAAGCTTTCTTT	-	TRBJ1-1	TRBV28	-
CSARALSEQFF	TGCAGTGCGAGAGCCCTCAGTGAGCAGTTCTTC	-	TRBJ2-1	TRBV20-1	-
CASREGLAKSYNSPLHF	TGCGCCAGCAGAGAGGGCTTGGCAAAATCCTATAATTCACCCCTCCACTTT	-	TRBJ1-6	TRBV4-1	-
CASRPGQGNTGELFF	TGTGCCAGCAGGCCGGGACAGGGGAACACCGGGGAGCTGTTTTTT	few	TRBJ2-2	TRBV2	TRBD1
CASSFNRGLGETQYF	TGTGCCAGCAGCTTCAACAGGGGGCTGGGTGAGACCCAGTACTTC	-	TRBJ2-5	TRBV7-8	TRBD1
CAIRRDSESSYNEQFF	TGTGCCATCAGACGAGACAGCGAGAGCTCCTACAATGAGCAGTTCTTC	once	TRBJ2-1	TRBV10-3	-
CASSSGTHNEQFF	TGTGCCAGCAGTTCCGGGACTCACAATGAGCAGTTCTTC	-	TRBJ2-1	TRBV28	-
CASSGANEQFF	TGTGCCAGCTCAGGGGCCAATGAGCAGTTCTTC	-	TRBJ2-1	TRBV18	-